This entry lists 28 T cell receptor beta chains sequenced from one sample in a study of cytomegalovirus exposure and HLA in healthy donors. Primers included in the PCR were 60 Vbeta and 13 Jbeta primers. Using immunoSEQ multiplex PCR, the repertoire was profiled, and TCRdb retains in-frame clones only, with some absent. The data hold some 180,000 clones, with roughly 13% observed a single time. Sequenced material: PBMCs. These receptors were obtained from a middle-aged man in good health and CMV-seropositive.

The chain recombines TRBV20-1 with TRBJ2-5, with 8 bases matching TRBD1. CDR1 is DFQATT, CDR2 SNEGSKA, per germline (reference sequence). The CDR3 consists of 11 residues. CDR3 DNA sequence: TGCAGCGGACAGGGCCAAGAGACCCAGTACTTC. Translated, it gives CSGQGQETQYF.

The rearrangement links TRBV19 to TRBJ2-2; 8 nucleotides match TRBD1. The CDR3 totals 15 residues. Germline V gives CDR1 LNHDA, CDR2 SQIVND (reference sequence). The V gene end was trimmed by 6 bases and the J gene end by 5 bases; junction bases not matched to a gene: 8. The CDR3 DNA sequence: TGTGCCAGTAGCCGACAGGGGTTGGGGACCGGGGAGCTGTTTTTT. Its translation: CASSRQGLGTGELFF.

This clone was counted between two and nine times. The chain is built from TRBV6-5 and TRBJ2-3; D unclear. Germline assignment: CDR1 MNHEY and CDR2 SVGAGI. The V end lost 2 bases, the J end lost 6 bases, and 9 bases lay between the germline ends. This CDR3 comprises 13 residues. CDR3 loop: CASSYALGDTQYF. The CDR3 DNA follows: TGTGCCAGCAGTTACGCGTTGGGCGATACGCAGTATTTT.

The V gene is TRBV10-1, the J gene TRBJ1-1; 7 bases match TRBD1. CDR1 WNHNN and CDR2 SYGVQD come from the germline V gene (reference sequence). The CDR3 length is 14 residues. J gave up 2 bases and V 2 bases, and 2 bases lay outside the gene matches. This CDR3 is CASSETGANTEAFF. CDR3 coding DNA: TGCGCCAGCAGTGAGACAGGGGCTAACACTGAAGCTTTCTTT.

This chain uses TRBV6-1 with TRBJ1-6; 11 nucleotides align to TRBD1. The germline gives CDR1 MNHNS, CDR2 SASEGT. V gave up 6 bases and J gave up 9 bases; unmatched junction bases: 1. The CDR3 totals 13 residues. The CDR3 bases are TGTGCCAGCAGCGGACAGGGGGCTTCACCCCTCCACTTT. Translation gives CASSGQGASPLHF.

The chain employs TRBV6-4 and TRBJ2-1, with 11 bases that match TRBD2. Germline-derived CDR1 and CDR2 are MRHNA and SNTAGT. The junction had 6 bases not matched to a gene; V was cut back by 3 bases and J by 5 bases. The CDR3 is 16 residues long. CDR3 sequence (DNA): TGTGCCAGCAGTGATTTGACTAGCGGGGCTGACAATGAGCAGTTCTTC. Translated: CASSDLTSGADNEQFF.

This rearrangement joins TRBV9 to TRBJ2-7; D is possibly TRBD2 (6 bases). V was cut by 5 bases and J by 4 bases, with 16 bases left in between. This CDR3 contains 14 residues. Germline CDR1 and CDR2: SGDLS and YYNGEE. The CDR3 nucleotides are TGTGCCAGCAGTAGAGGAGGGGACCCTTACGAGCAGTACTTC. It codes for CASSRGGDPYEQYF.

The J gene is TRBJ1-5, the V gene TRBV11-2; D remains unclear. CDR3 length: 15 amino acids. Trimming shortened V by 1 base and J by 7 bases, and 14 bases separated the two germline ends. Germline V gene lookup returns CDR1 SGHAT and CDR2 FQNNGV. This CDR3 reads CASSLGTVPIQPQHF. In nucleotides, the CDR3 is TGTGCCAGCAGCTTAGGTACAGTTCCCATCCAGCCCCAGCATTTT.

Here the CDR3 reads CASSEREGYSYNSPLHF. The CDR3 nucleotides are TGTGCCAGCAGTGAACGGGAAGGCTACTCCTATAATTCACCCCTCCACTTT. The chain uses TRBV25-1 and TRBJ1-6; D is unclear. The CDR3 length is 17 residues. V lost 2 bases and J 0 bases, leaving 11 bases between the germline ends. From germline, CDR1 is MGHDK and CDR2 SYGVNS.

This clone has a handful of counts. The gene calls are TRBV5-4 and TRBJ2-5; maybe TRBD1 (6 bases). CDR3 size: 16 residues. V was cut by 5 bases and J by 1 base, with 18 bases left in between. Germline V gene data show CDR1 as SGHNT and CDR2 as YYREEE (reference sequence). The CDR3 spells CASSLDRLVSQETQYF. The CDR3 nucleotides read TGTGCCAGCAGTCTTGACAGGTTGGTCTCCCAAGAGACCCAGTACTTC.

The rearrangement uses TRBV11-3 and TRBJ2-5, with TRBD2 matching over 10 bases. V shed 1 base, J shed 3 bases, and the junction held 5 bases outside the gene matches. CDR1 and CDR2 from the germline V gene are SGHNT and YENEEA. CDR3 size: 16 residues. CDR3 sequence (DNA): TGTGCCAGCAGCTTAGGCGGTAGCGGGGGGAAAGAGACCCAGTACTTC. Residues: CASSLGGSGGKETQYF.

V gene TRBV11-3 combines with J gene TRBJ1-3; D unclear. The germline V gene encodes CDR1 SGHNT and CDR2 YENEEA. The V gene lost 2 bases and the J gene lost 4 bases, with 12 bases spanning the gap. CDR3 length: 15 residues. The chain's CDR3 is CASSLRVGPGNTIYF. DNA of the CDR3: TGTGCCAGCAGCTTACGGGTGGGTCCAGGAAACACCATATATTTT.

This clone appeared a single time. The CDR3 DNA follows: TGTGCCAGCAGCCGGGACAGGGGCAATCAGCCCCAGCATTTT. It codes for CASSRDRGNQPQHF. The genes are TRBV7-6 and TRBJ1-5, with 9 bases fitting TRBD1. V gave up 5 bases and J gave up 2 bases; unmatched junction bases: 1. The CDR3 is 14 residues long. CDR1 and CDR2 (germline): SGHVS, FNYEAQ.

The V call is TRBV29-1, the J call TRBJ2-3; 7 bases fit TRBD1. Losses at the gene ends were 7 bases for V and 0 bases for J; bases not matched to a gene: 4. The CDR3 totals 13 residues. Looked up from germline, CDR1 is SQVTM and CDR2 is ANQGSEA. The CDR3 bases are TGCAGCGGCGACAGGGTGAGCACAGATACGCAGTATTTT. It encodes CSGDRVSTDTQYF.

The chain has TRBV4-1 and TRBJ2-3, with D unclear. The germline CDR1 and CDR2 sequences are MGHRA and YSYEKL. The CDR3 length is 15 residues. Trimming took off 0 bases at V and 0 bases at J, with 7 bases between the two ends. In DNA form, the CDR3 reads TGCGCCAGCAGCCAAGATCCAGTTAGCACAGATACGCAGTATTTT. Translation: CASSQDPVSTDTQYF.

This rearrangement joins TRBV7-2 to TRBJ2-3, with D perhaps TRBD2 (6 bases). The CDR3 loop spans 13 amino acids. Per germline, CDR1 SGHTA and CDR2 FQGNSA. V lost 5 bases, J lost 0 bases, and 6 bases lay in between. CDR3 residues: CASSGGSTDTQYF. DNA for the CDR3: TGTGCCAGCAGCGGGGGGAGCACAGATACGCAGTATTTT.

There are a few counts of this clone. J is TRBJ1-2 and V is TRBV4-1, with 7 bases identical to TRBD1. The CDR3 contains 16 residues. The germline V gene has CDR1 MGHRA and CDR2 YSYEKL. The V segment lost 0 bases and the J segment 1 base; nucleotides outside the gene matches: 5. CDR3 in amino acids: CASSQDTGERNYGYTF. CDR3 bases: TGCGCCAGCAGCCAAGATACAGGGGAACGTAACTATGGCTACACCTTC.

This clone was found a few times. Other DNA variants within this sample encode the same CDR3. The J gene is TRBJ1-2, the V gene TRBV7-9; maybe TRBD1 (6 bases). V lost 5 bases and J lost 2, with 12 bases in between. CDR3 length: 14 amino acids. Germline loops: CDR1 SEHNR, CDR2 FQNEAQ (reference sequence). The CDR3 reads CASSPYRGNYGYTF. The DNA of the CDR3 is TGTGCCAGCAGCCCGTATAGGGGGAACTATGGCTACACCTTC.

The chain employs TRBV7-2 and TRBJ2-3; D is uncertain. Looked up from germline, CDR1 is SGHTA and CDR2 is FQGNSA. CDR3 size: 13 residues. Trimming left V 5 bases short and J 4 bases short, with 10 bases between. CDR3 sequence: CASSPLVSDTQYF. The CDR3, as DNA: TGTGCCAGCAGCCCGCTAGTTTCAGATACGCAGTATTTT.

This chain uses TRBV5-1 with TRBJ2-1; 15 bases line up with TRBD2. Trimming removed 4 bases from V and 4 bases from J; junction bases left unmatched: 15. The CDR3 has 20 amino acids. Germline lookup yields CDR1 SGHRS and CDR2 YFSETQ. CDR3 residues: CASSPRTSGGARTFYNEQFF. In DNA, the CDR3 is TGCGCCAGCAGCCCCCGGACTAGCGGGGGGGCGAGGACGTTTTACAATGAGCAGTTCTTC.

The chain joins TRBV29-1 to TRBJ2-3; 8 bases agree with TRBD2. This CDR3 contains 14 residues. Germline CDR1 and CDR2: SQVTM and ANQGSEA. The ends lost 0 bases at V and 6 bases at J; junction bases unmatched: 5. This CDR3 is CSVEDSGAGDTQYF. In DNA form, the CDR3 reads TGCAGCGTTGAAGATAGCGGGGCCGGGGATACGCAGTATTTT.

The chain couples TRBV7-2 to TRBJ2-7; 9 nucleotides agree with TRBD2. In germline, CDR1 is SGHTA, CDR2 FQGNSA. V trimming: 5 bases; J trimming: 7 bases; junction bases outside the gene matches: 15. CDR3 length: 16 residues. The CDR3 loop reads CASSHNPGGGAWEQYF. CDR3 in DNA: TGTGCCAGCAGCCACAATCCGGGCGGGGGGGCGTGGGAGCAGTACTTC.

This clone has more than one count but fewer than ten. The CDR3, as DNA: TGTGCCAGCAGCCCCGAGCGGGTTACCTATGGCTACACCTTC. Amino acid sequence: CASSPERVTYGYTF. This rearrangement joins TRBV7-2 to TRBJ1-2, with D hard to call. V gave up 5 bases and J gave up 4 bases, with 14 bases separating them. Looked up from germline, CDR1 is SGHTA and CDR2 is FQGNSA. There are 14 residues in the CDR3.

CDR3 region: CAWTHQGQPQHF. The CDR3 nucleotides are TGTGCCTGGACCCACCAGGGTCAGCCCCAGCATTTT. The V and J genes are TRBV30 and TRBJ1-5; D might be TRBD1 (5 bases). Looked up from germline, CDR1 is GTSNPN and CDR2 is SVGIG (reference sequence). The CDR3 consists of 12 residues. Trimming removed 4 bases from V and 6 bases from J, with 10 bases in between.

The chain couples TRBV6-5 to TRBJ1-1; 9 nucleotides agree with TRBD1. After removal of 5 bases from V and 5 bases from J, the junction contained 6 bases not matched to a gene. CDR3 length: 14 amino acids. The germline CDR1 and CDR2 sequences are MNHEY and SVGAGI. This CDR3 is CASSPGTGWTEAFF. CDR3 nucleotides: TGTGCCAGCAGTCCCGGGACAGGGTGGACTGAAGCTTTCTTT.

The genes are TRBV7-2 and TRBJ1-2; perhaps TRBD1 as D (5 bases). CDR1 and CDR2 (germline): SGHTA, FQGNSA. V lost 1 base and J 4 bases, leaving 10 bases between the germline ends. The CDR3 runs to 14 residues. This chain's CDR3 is CASSLELGLYGYTF. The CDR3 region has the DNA TGTGCCAGCAGCTTAGAACTGGGACTCTATGGCTACACCTTC.

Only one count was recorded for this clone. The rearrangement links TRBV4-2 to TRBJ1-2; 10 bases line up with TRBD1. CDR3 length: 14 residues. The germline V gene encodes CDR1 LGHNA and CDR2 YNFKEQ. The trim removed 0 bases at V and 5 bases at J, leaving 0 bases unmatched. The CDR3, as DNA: TGTGCCAGCAGCCAAGAGGGACAGGGGTATGGCTACACCTTC. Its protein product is CASSQEGQGYGYTF.

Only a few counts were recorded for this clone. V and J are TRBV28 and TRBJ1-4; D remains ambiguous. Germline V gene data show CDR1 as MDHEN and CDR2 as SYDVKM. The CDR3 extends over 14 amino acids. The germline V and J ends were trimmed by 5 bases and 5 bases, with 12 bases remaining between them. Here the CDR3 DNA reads TGTGCCAGCAGTACCAGAGGCATGAATGAAAAACTGTTTTTT. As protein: CASSTRGMNEKLFF.